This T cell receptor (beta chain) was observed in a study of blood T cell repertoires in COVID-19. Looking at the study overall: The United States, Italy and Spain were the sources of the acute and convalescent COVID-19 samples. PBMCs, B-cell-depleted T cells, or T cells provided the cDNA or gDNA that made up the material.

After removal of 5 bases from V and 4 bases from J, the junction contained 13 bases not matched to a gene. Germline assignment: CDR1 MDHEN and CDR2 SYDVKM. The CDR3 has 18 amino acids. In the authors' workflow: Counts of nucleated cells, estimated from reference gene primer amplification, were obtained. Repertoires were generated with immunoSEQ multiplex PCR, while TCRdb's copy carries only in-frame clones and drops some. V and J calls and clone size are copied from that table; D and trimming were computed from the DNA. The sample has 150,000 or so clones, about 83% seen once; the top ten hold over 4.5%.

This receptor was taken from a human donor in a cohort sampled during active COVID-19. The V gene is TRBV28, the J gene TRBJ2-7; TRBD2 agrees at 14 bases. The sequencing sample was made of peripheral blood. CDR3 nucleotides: TGTGCCAGCAGTCCGCCGGGACTAGCGGGGGCTGACGGGTACGAGCAGTACTTC. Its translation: CASSPPGLAGADGYEQYF.